This T cell receptor beta chain appears in the sequencing data of a study of blood T cells in healthy people across ages. Germline V CDR1 and CDR2: SGHDN, FVKESK. Trimming shortened V by 1 base and J by 2 bases, and 7 bases separated the two germline ends. This CDR3 has 14 amino acids. A J-beta primer mix and a sample-barcoded 5' primer were used in a second PCR of roughly 7 to 12 cycles. With 12 random nucleotides, a template-switch adaptor tagged each individual cDNA molecule. TCRdb itself ran the 5' RACE reads through MiXCR, one entry per CDR3 protein. The top ten hold 18% of the sample, which has approximately 1,100,000 distinct CDR3 sequences, less than 50% seen once.

Sequencing was performed on blood. The origin of this receptor is a woman aged 60-70 years in good health. V and J are TRBV14 and TRBJ2-3; D gene ambiguous. The CDR3 protein is CASSQVSITDTQYF. CDR3 DNA: TGTGCCAGCAGCCAAGTGAGCATCACAGATACGCAGTATTTT.